The 5 T cell receptor beta chains below were found in one sample sequenced in a study of T-cell memory formation after mild COVID-19. TCRdb used MiXCR to reprocess the 5' RACE reads, holding one entry per CDR3 protein. The table records 150,000 to 200,000 distinct CDR3 sequences, less than 20% of them present only once. The sequenced sample was PBMCs or a T cell subset sorted from them (not recorded which). These receptors originate from a man aged 18 to 29 who had mild COVID-19 (a few samples of this study predate the infection). Cell type and time point are not known.

The chain combines TRBV27 with TRBJ2-7, with a weak D call TRBD1 (5 bases). The CDR3 contains 14 residues. Trimming took off 5 bases at V and 4 bases at J, with 15 bases between the two ends. Germline assignment: CDR1 MNHEY and CDR2 SMNVEV (reference sequence). The CDR3 DNA is TGTGCCAGCAGTCACGACAGAAAGTCGTACGAGCAGTACTTC. Encoded protein: CASSHDRKSYEQYF.

The table lists this clonotype with a few counts. The chain employs TRBV28 and TRBJ2-5, with 7 bases identical to TRBD2. The CDR3 runs to 15 residues. Germline trimming cut 5 bases from V and 0 bases from J; bases unmatched to any gene: 6. CDR1 is MDHEN and CDR2 is SYDVKM in the germline V gene. As DNA, the CDR3 is TGTGCCAGCAGTACCGCAGCGGGGAACCAAGAGACCCAGTACTTC. This encodes CASSTAAGNQETQYF.

This clonotype was seen more than once but under ten times. J is TRBJ2-7 and V is TRBV7-2; 7 bases match TRBD2. The CDR3 is made up of 13 amino acids. Trimming cost V 5 bases and J 3 bases; bases outside gene matches: 4. CDR1 is SGHTA and CDR2 is FQGNSA in the germline V gene. This chain's CDR3 is CASSRGVDYEQYF. CDR3 sequence (DNA): TGTGCCAGCAGCCGGGGGGTAGACTACGAGCAGTACTTC.

The CDR3 sequence is CASSQAENIQYF. In DNA form, the CDR3 reads TGCGCCAGCAGCCAAGCAGAAAACATTCAGTACTTC. V is TRBV4-1 and J is TRBJ2-4; D gene ambiguous. The germline gives CDR1 MGHRA, CDR2 YSYEKL. The length of the CDR3 is 12 residues. V lost 1 base to trimming and J lost 5 bases, with 3 bases between them.

This clonotype has just a few counts. This chain joins TRBV6-5 and TRBJ1-4, with no clear D. Trimming shortened V by 6 bases and J by 5 bases, and 22 bases separated the two germline ends. CDR3 length: 17 residues. From germline, CDR1 is MNHEY and CDR2 SVGAGI. CDR3 DNA: TGTGCCAGCAGCCGAGTCCTGGGAATTGGGTTGAATGAAAAACTGTTTTTT. This translates into CASSRVLGIGLNEKLFF.